The clone carrying this TCR beta chain has just a few counts. CDR3 length: 16 residues. CDR1 and CDR2 (germline): DFQATT, SNEGSKA (reference sequence). V lost 0 bases and J 1 base, leaving 15 bases between the germline ends. The data stem from a study of Graves' ophthalmopathy and Graves' hyperthyroidism. Transcripts of RNA were the source for amplifying TCR beta CDR3 regions. RT-PCR was first run with HTBI primers, then multiplex PCR in a second round. TCRdb independently ran MiXCR on the multiplex PCR reads; one entry per CDR3 protein. The sample lists under 800,000 distinct CDR3 sequences; 20% to 25% were seen once.

The sequenced sample was peripheral blood. The receptor was derived from a woman aged 18-29 years with stable Graves' hyperthyroidism. Some clones in this sample may be carry-over from other donors' samples. This chain links TRBV20-1 with TRBJ2-5, with D possibly TRBD2 on 6 matching bases. The CDR3 here is CSARDLGGQFQETQYF. Here the CDR3 DNA reads TGCAGTGCTAGAGATCTAGGAGGGCAATTCCAAGAGACCCAGTACTTC.